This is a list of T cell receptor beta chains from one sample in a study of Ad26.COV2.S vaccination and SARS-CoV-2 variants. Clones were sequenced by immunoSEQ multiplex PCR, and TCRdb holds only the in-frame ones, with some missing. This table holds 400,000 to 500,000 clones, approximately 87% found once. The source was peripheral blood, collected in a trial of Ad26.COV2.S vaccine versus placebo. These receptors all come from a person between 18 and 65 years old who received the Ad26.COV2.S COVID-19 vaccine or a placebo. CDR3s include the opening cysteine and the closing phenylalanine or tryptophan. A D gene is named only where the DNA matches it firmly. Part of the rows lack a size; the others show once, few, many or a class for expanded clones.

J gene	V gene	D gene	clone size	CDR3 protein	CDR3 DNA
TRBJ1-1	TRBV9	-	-	CASSLSGEGHQNTEAFF	TGTGCCAGCAGCCTCTCAGGTGAGGGACACCAGAACACTGAAGCTTTCTTT
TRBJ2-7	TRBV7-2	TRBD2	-	CASSHKLAGGLEQYF	TGTGCCAGCAGCCACAAACTAGCGGGGGGGCTCGAGCAGTACTTC
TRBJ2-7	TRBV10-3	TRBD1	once	CAISERTGGYEQYF	TGTGCCATCAGTGAACGGACAGGGGGCTACGAGCAGTACTTC
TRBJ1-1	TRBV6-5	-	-	CASRRGQNTEAFF	TGTGCCAGCAGGAGAGGACAGAACACTGAAGCTTTCTTT
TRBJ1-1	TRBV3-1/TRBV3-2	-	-	CASSLEGLNTEAFF	TGTGCCAGCAGCCTAGAAGGTTTGAACACTGAAGCTTTCTTT
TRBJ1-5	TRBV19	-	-	CASSILDSYNQPQHF	TGTGCCAGTAGTATATTAGACAGCTACAATCAGCCCCAGCATTTT
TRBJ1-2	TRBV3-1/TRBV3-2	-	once	CASSLVGGLHGYGYTF	TGTGCCAGCAGCTTAGTCGGAGGGTTGCACGGCTATGGCTACACCTTC
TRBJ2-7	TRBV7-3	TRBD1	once	CASSLARQGLSVYEQYF	TGTGCCAGCAGCTTAGCCCGACAGGGCCTATCGGTCTACGAGCAGTACTTC
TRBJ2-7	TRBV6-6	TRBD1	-	CASIATGQGYEQYF	TGTGCCAGCATCGCAACGGGACAGGGCTACGAGCAGTACTTC
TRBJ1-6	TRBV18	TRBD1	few	CASSPRDRVYNSPLHF	TGTGCCAGCTCTCCTAGGGACAGGGTGTATAATTCACCCCTCCACTTT
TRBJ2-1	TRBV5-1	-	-	CASSPRSGAQANNEQFF	TGCGCCAGCAGCCCCCGTTCGGGGGCCCAGGCTAACAATGAGCAGTTCTTC
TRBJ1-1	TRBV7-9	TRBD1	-	CASSIPGQGVTEAFF	TGTGCCAGCAGCATCCCGGGACAGGGCGTCACTGAAGCTTTCTTT
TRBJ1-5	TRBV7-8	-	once	CASTPGGPYSNQPQHF	TGTGCCAGCACCCCGGGCGGACCGTATAGCAATCAGCCCCAGCATTTT
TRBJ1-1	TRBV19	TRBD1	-	CASSEETGVVNIEAFF	TGTGCCAGTAGTGAGGAGACAGGGGTGGTTAACATTGAAGCTTTCTTT
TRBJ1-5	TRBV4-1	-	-	CASSQEPGIGQPQHF	TGCGCCAGCAGCCAAGAGCCGGGCATAGGACAGCCCCAGCATTTT
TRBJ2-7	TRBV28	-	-	CASSYGPPGEQYF	TGTGCCAGCAGTTACGGGCCCCCTGGGGAGCAGTACTTC
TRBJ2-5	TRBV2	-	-	CASRSGEQETQYF	TGTGCCAGCAGGTCAGGAGAACAAGAGACCCAGTACTTC
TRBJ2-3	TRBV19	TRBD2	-	CASSMSSGGTDTQYF	TGTGCCAGTAGTATGTCTAGCGGAGGAACAGATACGCAGTATTTT
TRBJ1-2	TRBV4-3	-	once	CASSQDRSGSISF	TGCGCCAGCAGCCAAGATAGGTCAGGCTCTATCTCCTTC
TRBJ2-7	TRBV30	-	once	CAGHRASYEQYF	TGTGCCGGCCACAGGGCCTCCTACGAGCAGTACTTC
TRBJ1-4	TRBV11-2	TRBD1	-	CASSLGYRGLGEKLFF	TGTGCCAGCAGCTTAGGCTACAGGGGGCTCGGTGAAAAACTGTTTTTT
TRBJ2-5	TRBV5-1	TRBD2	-	CASSLSTSGEETQYF	TGCGCCAGCAGCTTGAGCACTAGCGGTGAAGAGACCCAGTACTTC